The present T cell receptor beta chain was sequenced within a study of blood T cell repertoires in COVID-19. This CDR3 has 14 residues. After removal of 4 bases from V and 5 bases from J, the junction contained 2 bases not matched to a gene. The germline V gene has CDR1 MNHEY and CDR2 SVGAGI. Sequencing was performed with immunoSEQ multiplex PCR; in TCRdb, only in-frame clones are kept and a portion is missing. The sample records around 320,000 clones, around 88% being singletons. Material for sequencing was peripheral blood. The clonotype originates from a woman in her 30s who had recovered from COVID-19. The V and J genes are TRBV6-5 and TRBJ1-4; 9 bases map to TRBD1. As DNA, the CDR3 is TGTGCCAGCAGTTCCGGGACAGGGAATGAAAAACTGTTTTTT. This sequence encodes CASSSGTGNEKLFF.